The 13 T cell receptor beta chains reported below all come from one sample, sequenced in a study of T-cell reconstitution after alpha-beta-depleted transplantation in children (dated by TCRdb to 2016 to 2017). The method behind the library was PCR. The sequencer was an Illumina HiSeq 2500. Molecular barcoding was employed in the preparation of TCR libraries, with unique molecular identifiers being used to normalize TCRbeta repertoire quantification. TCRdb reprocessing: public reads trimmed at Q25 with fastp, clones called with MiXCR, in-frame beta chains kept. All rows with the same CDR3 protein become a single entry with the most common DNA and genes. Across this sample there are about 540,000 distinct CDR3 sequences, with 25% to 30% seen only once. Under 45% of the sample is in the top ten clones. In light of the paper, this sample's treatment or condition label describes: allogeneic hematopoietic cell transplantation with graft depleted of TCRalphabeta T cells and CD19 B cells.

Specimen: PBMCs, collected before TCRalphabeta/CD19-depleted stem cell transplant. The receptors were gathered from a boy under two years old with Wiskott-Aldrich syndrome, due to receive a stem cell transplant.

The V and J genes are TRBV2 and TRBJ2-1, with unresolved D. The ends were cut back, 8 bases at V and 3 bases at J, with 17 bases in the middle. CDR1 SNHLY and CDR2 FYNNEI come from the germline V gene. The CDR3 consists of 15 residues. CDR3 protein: CASCSNVGNYNEQFF. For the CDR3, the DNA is TGTGCCAGCTGTTCGAACGTAGGGAACTACAATGAGCAGTTCTTC.

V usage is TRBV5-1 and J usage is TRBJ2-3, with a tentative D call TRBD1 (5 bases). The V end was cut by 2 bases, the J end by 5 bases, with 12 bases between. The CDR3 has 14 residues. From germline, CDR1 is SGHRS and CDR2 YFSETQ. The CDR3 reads CASSLRGQQDTQYF. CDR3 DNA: TGCGCCAGCAGCTTAAGAGGACAACAAGATACGCAGTATTTT. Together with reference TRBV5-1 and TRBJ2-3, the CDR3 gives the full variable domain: KAGVTQTPRYLIKTRGQQVTLSCSPISGHRSVSWYQQTPGQGLQFLFEYFSETQRNKGNFPGRFSGRQFSNSRSEMNVSTLELGDSALYLCASSLRGQQDTQYFGPGTRLTVL.

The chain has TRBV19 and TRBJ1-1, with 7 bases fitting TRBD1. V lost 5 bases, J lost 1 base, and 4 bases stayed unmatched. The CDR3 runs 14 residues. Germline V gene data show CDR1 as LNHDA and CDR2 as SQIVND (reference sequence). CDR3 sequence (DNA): TGTGCCAGTAGTGGGACAGCCAAGAACACTGAAGCTTTCTTT. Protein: CASSGTAKNTEAFF.

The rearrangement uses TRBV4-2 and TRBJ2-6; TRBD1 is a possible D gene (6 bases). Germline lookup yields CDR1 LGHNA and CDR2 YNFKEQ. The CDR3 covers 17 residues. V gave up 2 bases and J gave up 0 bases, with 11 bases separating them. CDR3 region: CASSQPGTLSGANVLTF. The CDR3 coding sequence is TGTGCCAGCAGCCAACCCGGGACACTCTCTGGGGCCAACGTCCTGACTTTC.

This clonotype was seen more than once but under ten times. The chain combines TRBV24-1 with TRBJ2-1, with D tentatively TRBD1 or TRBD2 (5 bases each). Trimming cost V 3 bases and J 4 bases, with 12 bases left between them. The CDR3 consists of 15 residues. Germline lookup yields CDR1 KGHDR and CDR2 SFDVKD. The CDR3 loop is CATSDPGTVYNEQFF. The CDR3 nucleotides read TGTGCCACCAGTGATCCCGGGACCGTATACAATGAGCAGTTCTTC.

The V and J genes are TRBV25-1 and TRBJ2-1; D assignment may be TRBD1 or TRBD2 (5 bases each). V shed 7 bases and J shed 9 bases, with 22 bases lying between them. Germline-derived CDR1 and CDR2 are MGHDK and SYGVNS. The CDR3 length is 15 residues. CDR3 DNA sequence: TGTGCCAGCACTCAACCGGGACGGCCTTCAGGTGAGCAGTTCTTC. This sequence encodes CASTQPGRPSGEQFF.

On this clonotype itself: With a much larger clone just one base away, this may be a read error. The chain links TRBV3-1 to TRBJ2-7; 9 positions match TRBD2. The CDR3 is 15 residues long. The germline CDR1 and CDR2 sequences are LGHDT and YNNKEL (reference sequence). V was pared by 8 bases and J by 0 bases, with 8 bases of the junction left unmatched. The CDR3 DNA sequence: TGTGCCAGCTGCCGAGGACTAGCGACCTCCTACGAGCAGTACTTC. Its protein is CASCRGLATSYEQYF.

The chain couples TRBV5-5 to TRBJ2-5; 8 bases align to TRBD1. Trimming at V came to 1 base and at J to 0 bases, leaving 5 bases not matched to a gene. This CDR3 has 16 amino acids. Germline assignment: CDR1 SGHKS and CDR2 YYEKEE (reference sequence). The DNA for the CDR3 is TGTGCCAGCAGCTTGCTGGGACAGGTCTACCAAGAGACCCAGTACTTC. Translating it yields CASSLLGQVYQETQYF.

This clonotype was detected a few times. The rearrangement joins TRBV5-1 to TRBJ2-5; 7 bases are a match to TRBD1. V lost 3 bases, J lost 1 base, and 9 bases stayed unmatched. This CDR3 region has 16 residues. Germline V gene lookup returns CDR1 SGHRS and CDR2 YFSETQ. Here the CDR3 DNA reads TGCGCCAGCAGCTACGGGACAGCAGACCCCCAAGAGACCCAGTACTTC. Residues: CASSYGTADPQETQYF.

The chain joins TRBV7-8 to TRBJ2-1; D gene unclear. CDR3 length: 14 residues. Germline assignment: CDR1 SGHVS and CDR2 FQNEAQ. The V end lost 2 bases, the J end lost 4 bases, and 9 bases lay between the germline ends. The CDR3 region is CASSLFAPYNEQFF. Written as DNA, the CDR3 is TGTGCCAGCAGCTTATTCGCGCCTTACAATGAGCAGTTCTTC.

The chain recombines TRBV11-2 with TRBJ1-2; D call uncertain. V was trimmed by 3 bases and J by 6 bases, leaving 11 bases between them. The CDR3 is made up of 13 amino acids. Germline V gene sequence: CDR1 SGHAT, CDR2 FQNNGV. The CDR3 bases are TGTGCCAGCAGCTTGGAAAGGACTCATGGCTACACCTTC. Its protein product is CASSLERTHGYTF.

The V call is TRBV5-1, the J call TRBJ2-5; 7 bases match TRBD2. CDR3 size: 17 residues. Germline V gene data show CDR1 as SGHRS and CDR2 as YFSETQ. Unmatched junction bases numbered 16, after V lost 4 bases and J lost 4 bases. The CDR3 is CASSLERGSVLGETQYF. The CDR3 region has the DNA TGCGCCAGCAGCCTAGAGCGGGGATCGGTCTTGGGAGAGACCCAGTACTTC.

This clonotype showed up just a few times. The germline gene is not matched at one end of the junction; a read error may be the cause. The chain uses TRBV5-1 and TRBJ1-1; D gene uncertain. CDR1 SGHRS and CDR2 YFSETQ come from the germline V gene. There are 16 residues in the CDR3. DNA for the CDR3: TGCTCCAGCAGCCCCGCCGGGCGGGTGTTGGACACTGAAGCTTTCTTT. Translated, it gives CSSSPAGRVLDTEAFF.